These 15 T cell receptor beta chains share one sample of origin, sequenced in a study of blood T cell repertoires in COVID-19. Profiled with immunoSEQ multiplex PCR; TCRdb holds only in-frame clones, not every one. The data hold roughly 150,000 clones, with almost 85% observed a single time. Sequencing used peripheral blood. These receptors were obtained from a man aged 50-60 years with acute or convalescent COVID-19.

The chain uses TRBV19 and TRBJ1-2; no firm D call. The V gene lost 5 bases and the J gene lost 0 bases, with 10 bases spanning the gap. This CDR3 comprises 14 residues. Per the germline V gene, CDR1 is LNHDA and CDR2 is SQIVND (reference sequence). CDR3 DNA: TGTGCCAGTAGTTTTAGAGGTCCTAACTATGGCTACACCTTC. Encoded protein: CASSFRGPNYGYTF.

Remarks on this clone: The junction departs from the called germline gene at one end, perhaps through a read error. The chain links TRBV7-8 to TRBJ1-6; D gene uncertain. The CDR3 is 13 residues long. Germline CDR1 SGHVS, CDR2 FQNEAQ. The CDR3 nucleotides are TGTGCCAGCAGCTTACAGGTTAATACACCCCTCCACTTT. Its translation: CASSLQVNTPLHF.

This chain connects TRBV7-2 to TRBJ2-1; possible D gene TRBD2, 5 bases. The germline gives CDR1 SGHTA, CDR2 FQGNSA. Trimming removed 7 bases from V and 8 bases from J, with 12 bases in between. The CDR3 sequence is 12 residues long. The CDR3 bases are TGTGCCAGCACAATGCGGGTGGATGAGCAGTTCTTC. It translates to CASTMRVDEQFF.

The genes are TRBV2 and TRBJ2-1, with 7 positions matching TRBD1. CDR1 and CDR2 from the germline V gene are SNHLY and FYNNEI. Losses at the gene ends were 6 bases for V and 4 bases for J; bases not matched to a gene: 15. There are 17 residues in the CDR3. The CDR3 loop reads CASRARTGRDLYNEQFF. CDR3 sequence (DNA): TGTGCCAGCAGAGCCAGGACAGGCCGGGATCTTTACAATGAGCAGTTCTTC.

The chain is built from TRBV5-4 and TRBJ2-7; possible D gene TRBD2, 5 bases. Germline lookup yields CDR1 SGHNT and CDR2 YYREEE (reference sequence). Trimming removed 0 bases at V and 2 bases at J, with 9 bases between. The CDR3 is made up of 14 amino acids. The CDR3, as DNA: TGTGCCAGCAGCTTGGCCTCGCGGGCCTACGAGCAGTACTTC. Translating gives CASSLASRAYEQYF.

The chain recombines TRBV6-6 with TRBJ1-3; 8 nucleotides line up with TRBD1. Trimming at V came to 9 bases and at J to 8 bases, leaving 6 bases not matched to a gene. Germline V gives CDR1 MNHNY, CDR2 SVGAGI (reference sequence). The length of the CDR3 is 12 residues. The CDR3 DNA is TGTGCCAGTGGAGGACAGGGCCACACCATATATTTT. The encoded protein is CASGGQGHTIYF.

The V and J genes are TRBV11-2 and TRBJ2-3; D unclear. V gave up 3 bases and J gave up 0 bases, with 13 bases separating them. This CDR3 is built from 16 residues. Germline-derived CDR1 and CDR2 are SGHAT and FQNNGV. This CDR3 is CASSFRIDPSTDTQYF. DNA for the CDR3: TGTGCCAGCAGCTTTCGAATAGATCCTAGCACAGATACGCAGTATTTT.

This chain connects TRBV5-6 to TRBJ2-2, with unresolved D. The CDR3 is 16 amino acids. Trimming stripped 1 base from V and 5 bases from J, with 15 bases between. Germline CDR1 reads SGHDT; CDR2 reads YYEEEE. CDR3 region: CASSLMVAIETGELFF. The CDR3 bases are TGTGCCAGCAGCTTGATGGTCGCTATCGAGACCGGGGAGCTGTTTTTT.

This clone was observed once. J is TRBJ2-4 and V is TRBV14; D unclear. The germline V gene encodes CDR1 SGHDN and CDR2 FVKESK. The CDR3 runs 18 residues. The V end was cut by 0 bases, the J end by 1 base, with 16 bases between. The CDR3 is CASSQEVLTYSAKNIQYF. As DNA, the CDR3 is TGTGCCAGCAGCCAAGAGGTACTCACCTACTCTGCCAAAAACATTCAGTACTTC.

The chain carries TRBV4-1 and TRBJ1-5; 8 positions agree with TRBD1. CDR3 length: 16 amino acids. Germline V lookup: CDR1 MGHRA, CDR2 YSYEKL. V was clipped by 3 bases and J by 4 bases; unmatched bases: 8. CDR3 region: CASSHIIRGRNQPQHF. In DNA, the CDR3 is TGCGCCAGCAGCCACATTATCAGGGGGCGGAATCAGCCCCAGCATTTT.

This clone has just one count. The gene calls are TRBV19 and TRBJ2-2, with D tentatively TRBD2 (7 bases). Deletions cut 7 bases from V and 5 bases from J, with 17 bases between. The CDR3 contains 15 residues. Germline lookup yields CDR1 LNHDA and CDR2 SQIVND (reference sequence). The CDR3 region has the DNA TGTGCCAGTACCATCGGGGGGCGTGGAACCGGGGAGCTGTTTTTT. Its protein product is CASTIGGRGTGELFF.

The chain carries TRBV24-1 and TRBJ2-2, with a tentative D call TRBD1 (6 bases). This CDR3 spans 14 amino acids. V lost 6 bases and J 5 bases, leaving 12 bases between the germline ends. Germline CDR1 reads KGHDR; CDR2 reads SFDVKD. CDR3 sequence reads: CATSNRVGTGELFF. The CDR3 nucleotides read TGTGCCACCAGTAACAGGGTTGGGACCGGGGAGCTGTTTTTT.

This clone occurred a few times. This chain connects TRBV5-6 to TRBJ2-3; the match to TRBD2 covers 7 bases. This CDR3 region has 17 residues. Per germline, CDR1 SGHDT and CDR2 YYEEEE. J gave up 7 bases and V 2 bases, and 16 bases lay outside the gene matches. CDR3 in amino acids: CASSFASLADLGYTQYF. For the CDR3, the DNA is TGTGCCAGCAGCTTTGCTAGTCTAGCGGACCTCGGGTATACGCAGTATTTT.

Of note for this clone: This sample includes further DNA sequences coding for the same CDR3. V and J are TRBV11-2 and TRBJ1-6, with 7 bases that match TRBD1. The ends lost 1 base at V and 7 bases at J; junction bases unmatched: 1. Germline V gives CDR1 SGHAT, CDR2 FQNNGV. The CDR3 runs to 14 residues. The DNA of the CDR3 is TGTGCCAGCAGCTTAGGACAGGGCAATTCACCCCTCCACTTT. Residues: CASSLGQGNSPLHF.

This chain connects TRBV5-1 to TRBJ1-5; tentatively, D is TRBD1 (5 bases). CDR3 size: 12 residues. Germline CDR1 SGHRS, CDR2 YFSETQ. The V and J ends lost 4 bases and 10 bases respectively, with 12 bases between them. CDR3 sequence: CASSITGDPQHF. The CDR3 region has the DNA TGCGCCAGCAGCATTACAGGAGACCCCCAGCATTTT.